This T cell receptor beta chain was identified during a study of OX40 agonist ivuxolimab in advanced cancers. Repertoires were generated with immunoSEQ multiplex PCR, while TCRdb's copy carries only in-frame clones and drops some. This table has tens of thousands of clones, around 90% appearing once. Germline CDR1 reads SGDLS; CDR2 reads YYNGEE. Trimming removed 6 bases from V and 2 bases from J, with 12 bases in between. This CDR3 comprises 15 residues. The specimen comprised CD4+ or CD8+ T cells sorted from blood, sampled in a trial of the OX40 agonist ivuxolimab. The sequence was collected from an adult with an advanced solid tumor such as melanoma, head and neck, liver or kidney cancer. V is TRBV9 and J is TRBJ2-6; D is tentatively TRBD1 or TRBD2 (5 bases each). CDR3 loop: CASNGGATGANVLTF. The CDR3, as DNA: TGTGCCAGCAATGGGGGAGCGACTGGGGCCAACGTCCTGACTTTC.